The T cell receptor (beta chain) described here comes from a study of cytomegalovirus exposure and HLA in healthy donors. Study information: The 500 to 750 first-cohort repertoires and the approximately 110 validation repertoires shared the same platform, a later analysis reported.

For this clone: Its antigen is unknown.

The study, taken as a whole, reports: The study found most TCR sequences rare, yet found some public TCRs in many donors. The study listed around 150 cytomegalovirus-associated TCR beta chains. A subsequent analysis found that TCR clusters from the first cohort also tended to co-occur in the roughly 120 validation repertoires, with about 93% of cluster scores above 0.

Clones were sequenced by immunoSEQ multiplex PCR, and TCRdb holds only the in-frame ones, with some missing. There are approximately 150,000 clones in the sample; around nine tenths occur only once, and around 10% lies in the top ten. CDR1 and CDR2 (germline): SGHDT, YYEEEE. The germline V and J ends were trimmed by 0 bases and 4 bases, with 11 bases remaining between them. The CDR3 is 14 residues long. Material: PBMCs. This TCR came from a man between 18 and 29 years old in good health and CMV-seropositive. The gene calls are TRBV5-6 and TRBJ2-7, with D possibly TRBD2 on 6 matching bases. CDR3 amino acids: CASSLVGSEYEQYF. CDR3 nucleotides: TGTGCCAGCAGCTTGGTCGGGAGTGAGTACGAGCAGTACTTC.